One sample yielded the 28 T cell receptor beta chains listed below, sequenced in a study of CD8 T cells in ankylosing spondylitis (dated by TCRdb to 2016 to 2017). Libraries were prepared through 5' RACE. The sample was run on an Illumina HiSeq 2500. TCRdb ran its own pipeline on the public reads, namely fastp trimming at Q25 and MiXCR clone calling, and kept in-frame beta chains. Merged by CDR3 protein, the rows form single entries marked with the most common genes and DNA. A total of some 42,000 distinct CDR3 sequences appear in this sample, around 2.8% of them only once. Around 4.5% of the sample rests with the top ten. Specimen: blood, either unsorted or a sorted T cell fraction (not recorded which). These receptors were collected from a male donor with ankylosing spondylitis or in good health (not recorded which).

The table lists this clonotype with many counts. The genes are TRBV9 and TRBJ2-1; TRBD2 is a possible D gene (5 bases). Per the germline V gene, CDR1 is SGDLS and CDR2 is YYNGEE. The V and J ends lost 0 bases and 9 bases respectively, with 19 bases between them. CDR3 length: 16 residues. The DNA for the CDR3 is TGTGCCAGCAGCGTAGTGGGCCGGACGGGAATTGGTGAGCAGTTCTTC. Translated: CASSVVGRTGIGEQFF. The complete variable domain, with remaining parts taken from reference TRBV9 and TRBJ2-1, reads DSGVTQTPKHLITATGQRVTLRCSPRSGDLSVYWYQQSLDQGLQFLIQYYNGEERAKGNILERFSAQQFPDLHSELNLSSLELGDSALYFCASSVVGRTGIGEQFFGPGTRLTVL.

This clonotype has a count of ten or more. CDR3 sequence (DNA): TGTGCCAGCAGCGAAGACAGCAAAAACATTCAGTACTTC. Translating it yields CASSEDSKNIQYF. V is TRBV9 and J is TRBJ2-4, with TRBD1 as a possible D gene (5 bases). CDR1 is SGDLS and CDR2 is YYNGEE in the germline V gene. The V and J ends lost 3 bases and 3 bases respectively, with 7 bases between them. The length of the CDR3 is 13 residues.

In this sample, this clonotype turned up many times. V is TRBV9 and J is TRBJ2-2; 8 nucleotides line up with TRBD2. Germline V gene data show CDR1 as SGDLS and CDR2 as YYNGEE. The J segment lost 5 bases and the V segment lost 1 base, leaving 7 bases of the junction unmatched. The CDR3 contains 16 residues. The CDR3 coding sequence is TGTGCCAGCAGCGTACCAAGCGGGAGAGAAACCGGGGAGCTGTTTTTT. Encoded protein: CASSVPSGRETGELFF.

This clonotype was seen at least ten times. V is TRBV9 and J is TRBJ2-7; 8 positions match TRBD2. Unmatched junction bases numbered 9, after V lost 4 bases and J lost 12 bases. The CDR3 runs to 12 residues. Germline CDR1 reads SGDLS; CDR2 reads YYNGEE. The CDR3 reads CASSSNSGETYF. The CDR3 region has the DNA TGTGCCAGCAGCTCCAATAGCGGGGAGACGTACTTC.

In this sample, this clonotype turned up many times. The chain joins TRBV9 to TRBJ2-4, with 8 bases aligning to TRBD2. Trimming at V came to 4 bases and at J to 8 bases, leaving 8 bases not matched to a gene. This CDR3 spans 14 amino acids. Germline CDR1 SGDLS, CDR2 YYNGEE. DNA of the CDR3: TGTGCCAGCAGCCCCGGGACTAGTCTAGACATTCAGTACTTC. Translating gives CASSPGTSLDIQYF.

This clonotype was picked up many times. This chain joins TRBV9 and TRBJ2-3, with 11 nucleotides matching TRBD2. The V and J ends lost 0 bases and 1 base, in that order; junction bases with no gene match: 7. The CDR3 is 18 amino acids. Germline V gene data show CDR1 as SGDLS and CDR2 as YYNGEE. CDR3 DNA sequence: TGTGCCAGCAGCGTAGGACTAGCGGGGCGAGCGCGCACAGATACGCAGTATTTT. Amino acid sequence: CASSVGLAGRARTDTQYF.

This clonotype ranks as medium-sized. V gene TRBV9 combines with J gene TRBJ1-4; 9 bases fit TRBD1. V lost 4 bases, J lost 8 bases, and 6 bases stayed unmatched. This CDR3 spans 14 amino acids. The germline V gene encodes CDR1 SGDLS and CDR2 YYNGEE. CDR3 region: CASSPTGGQEKLFF. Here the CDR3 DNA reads TGTGCCAGCAGCCCAACAGGGGGCCAAGAAAAACTGTTTTTT.

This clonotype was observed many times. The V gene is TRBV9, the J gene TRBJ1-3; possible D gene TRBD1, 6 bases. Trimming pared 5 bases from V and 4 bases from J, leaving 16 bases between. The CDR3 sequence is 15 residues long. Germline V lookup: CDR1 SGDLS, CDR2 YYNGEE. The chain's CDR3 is CASSATGYSGNTIYF. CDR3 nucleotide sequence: TGTGCCAGCAGTGCCACAGGGTACTCCGGAAACACCATATATTTT.

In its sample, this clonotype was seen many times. In DNA, the CDR3 is TGTGCCAGCAGCGTAGGGGAGATCAATGAAGCTTTCTTT. Encoded protein: CASSVGEINEAFF. The rearrangement links TRBV9 to TRBJ1-1; D uncertain. CDR1 and CDR2 (germline): SGDLS, YYNGEE. The V and J ends lost 0 bases and 7 bases respectively, with 10 bases between them. This CDR3 spans 13 amino acids. Using reference TRBV9 and TRBJ1-1 for the parts outside the CDR3, the full variable domain is DSGVTQTPKHLITATGQRVTLRCSPRSGDLSVYWYQQSLDQGLQFLIQYYNGEERAKGNILERFSAQQFPDLHSELNLSSLELGDSALYFCASSVGEINEAFFGQGTRLTVV.

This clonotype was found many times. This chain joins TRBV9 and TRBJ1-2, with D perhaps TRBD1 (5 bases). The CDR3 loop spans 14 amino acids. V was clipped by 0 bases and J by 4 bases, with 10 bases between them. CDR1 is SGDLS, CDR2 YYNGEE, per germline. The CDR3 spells CASSVDGGGYGYTF. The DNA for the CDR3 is TGTGCCAGCAGCGTAGACGGGGGAGGCTATGGCTACACCTTC. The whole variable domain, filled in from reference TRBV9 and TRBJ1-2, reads DSGVTQTPKHLITATGQRVTLRCSPRSGDLSVYWYQQSLDQGLQFLIQYYNGEERAKGNILERFSAQQFPDLHSELNLSSLELGDSALYFCASSVDGGGYGYTFGSGTRLTVV.

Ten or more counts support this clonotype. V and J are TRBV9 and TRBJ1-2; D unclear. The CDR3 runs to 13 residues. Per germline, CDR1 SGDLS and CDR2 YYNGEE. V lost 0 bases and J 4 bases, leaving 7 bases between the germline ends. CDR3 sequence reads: CASSVVDSYGYTF. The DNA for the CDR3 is TGTGCCAGCAGCGTAGTGGATTCCTATGGCTACACCTTC.

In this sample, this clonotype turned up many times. This chain's CDR3 is CASSFRGSGQETQYF. The CDR3 DNA reads TGTGCCAGCAGCTTCCGCGGTAGCGGCCAAGAGACCCAGTACTTC. The chain uses TRBV9 and TRBJ2-5, with a tentative D call TRBD2 (6 bases). The germline gives CDR1 SGDLS, CDR2 YYNGEE. The CDR3 runs 15 residues. Trimming cost V 4 bases and J 1 base, with 14 bases left between them.

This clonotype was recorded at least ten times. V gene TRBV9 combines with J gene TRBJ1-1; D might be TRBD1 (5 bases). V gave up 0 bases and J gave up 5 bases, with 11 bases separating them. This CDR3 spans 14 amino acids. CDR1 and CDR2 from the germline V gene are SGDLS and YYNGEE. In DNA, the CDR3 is TGTGCCAGCAGCGTAGACGTGGGGGATACTGAAGCTTTCTTT. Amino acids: CASSVDVGDTEAFF.

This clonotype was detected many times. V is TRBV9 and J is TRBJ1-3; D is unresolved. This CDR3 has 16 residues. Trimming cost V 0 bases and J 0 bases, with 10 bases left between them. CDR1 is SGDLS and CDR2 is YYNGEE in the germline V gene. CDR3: CASSVGTQSSGNTIYF. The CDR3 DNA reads TGTGCCAGCAGCGTAGGGACGCAGTCCTCTGGAAACACCATATATTTT.

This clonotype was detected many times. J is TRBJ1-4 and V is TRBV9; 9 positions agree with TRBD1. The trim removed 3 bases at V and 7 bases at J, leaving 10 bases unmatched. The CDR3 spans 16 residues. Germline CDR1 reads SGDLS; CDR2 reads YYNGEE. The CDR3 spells CASSADPTGGFEKLFF. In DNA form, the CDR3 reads TGTGCCAGCAGCGCAGACCCGACAGGGGGTTTTGAAAAACTGTTTTTT.

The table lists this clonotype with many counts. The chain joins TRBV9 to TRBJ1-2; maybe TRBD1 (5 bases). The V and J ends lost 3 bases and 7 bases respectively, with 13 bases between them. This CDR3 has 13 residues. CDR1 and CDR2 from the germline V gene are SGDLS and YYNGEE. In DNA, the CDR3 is TGTGCCAGCAGCGGCCGCCTGGGGGGTGGCTACACCTTC. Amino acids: CASSGRLGGGYTF.

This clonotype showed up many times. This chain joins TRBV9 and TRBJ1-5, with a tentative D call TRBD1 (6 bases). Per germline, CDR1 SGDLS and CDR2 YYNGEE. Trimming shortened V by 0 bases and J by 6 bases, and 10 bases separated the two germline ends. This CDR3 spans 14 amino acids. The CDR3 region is CASSVGGGLQPQHF. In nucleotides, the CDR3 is TGTGCCAGCAGCGTAGGTGGGGGCCTTCAGCCCCAGCATTTT.

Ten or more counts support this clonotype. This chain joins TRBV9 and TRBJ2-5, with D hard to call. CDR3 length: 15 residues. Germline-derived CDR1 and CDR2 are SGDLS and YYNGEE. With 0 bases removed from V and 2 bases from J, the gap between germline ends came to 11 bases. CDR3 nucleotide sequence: TGTGCCAGCAGCGTAGCGGCGGCCCTTCAAGAGACCCAGTACTTC. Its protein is CASSVAAALQETQYF.

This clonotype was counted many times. The CDR3 loop reads CASSVEGISSPLHF. CDR3 bases: TGTGCCAGCAGCGTAGAGGGAATAAGTTCACCCCTCCACTTT. The chain has TRBV9 and TRBJ1-6; D is unclear. This CDR3 spans 14 amino acids. Per germline, CDR1 SGDLS and CDR2 YYNGEE. Trimming took 0 bases from V and 9 from J, leaving 10 bases between them.

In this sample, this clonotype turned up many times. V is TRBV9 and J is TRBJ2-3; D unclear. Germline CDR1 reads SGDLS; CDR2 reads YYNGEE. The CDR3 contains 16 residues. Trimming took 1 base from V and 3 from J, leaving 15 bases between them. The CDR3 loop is CASSVSPNPGTDTQYF. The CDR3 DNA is TGTGCCAGCAGCGTATCCCCAAACCCGGGTACAGATACGCAGTATTTT. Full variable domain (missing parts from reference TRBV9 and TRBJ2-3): DSGVTQTPKHLITATGQRVTLRCSPRSGDLSVYWYQQSLDQGLQFLIQYYNGEERAKGNILERFSAQQFPDLHSELNLSSLELGDSALYFCASSVSPNPGTDTQYFGPGTRLTVL.

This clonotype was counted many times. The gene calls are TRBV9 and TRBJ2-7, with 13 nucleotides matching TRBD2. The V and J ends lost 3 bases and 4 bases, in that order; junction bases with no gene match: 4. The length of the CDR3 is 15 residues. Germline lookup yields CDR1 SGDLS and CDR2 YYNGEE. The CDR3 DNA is TGTGCCAGCAGCGGAGGGACTAGCGGGATTTACGAGCAGTACTTC. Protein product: CASSGGTSGIYEQYF.

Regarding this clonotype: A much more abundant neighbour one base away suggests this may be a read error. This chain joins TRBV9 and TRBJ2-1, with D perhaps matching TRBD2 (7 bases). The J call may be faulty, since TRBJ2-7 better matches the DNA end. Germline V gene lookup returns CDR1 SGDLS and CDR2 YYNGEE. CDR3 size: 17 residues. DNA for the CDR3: TGTGCCAGCAGAACCGGGGGGCTCGGGGCCTCCTACAATGAGCAGTACTTC. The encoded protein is CASRTGGLGASYNEQYF.

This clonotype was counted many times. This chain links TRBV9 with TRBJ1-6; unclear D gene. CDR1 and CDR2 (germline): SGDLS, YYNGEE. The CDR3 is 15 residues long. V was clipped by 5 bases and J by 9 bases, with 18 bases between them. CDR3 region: CASSPAGSQPSPLHF. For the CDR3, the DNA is TGTGCCAGCAGTCCGGCCGGCAGCCAGCCTTCACCCCTCCACTTT.

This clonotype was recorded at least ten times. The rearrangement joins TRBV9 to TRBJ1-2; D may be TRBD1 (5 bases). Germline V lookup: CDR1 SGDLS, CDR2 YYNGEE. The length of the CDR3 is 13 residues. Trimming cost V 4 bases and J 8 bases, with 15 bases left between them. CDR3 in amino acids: CASSLGGWGGYTF. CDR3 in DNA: TGTGCCAGCAGCTTGGGAGGGTGGGGCGGCTACACCTTC.

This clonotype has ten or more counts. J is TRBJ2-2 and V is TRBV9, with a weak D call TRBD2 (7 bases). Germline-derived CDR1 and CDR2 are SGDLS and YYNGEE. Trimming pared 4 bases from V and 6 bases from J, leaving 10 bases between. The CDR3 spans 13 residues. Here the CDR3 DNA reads TGTGCCAGCAGCCCCGGGGGGCCCGGGGAGCTGTTTTTT. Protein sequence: CASSPGGPGELFF.

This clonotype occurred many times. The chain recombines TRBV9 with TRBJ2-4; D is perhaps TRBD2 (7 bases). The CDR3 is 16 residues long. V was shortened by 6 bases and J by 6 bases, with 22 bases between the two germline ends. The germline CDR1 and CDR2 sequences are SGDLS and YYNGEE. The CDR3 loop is CASTQGLAGVLNIQYF. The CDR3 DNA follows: TGTGCCAGCACCCAGGGGTTGGCGGGAGTGCTAAACATTCAGTACTTC.

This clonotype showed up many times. The CDR3 loop reads CASSLNQIPNYGYTF. CDR3 nucleotide sequence: TGTGCCAGCAGTCTTAACCAGATCCCTAACTATGGCTACACCTTC. The rearrangement joins TRBV9 to TRBJ1-2, with no clear D. The CDR3 runs 15 residues. Trimming pared 5 bases from V and 0 bases from J, leaving 14 bases between. Germline V gene lookup returns CDR1 SGDLS and CDR2 YYNGEE. Supplemented by reference TRBV9 and TRBJ1-2, the full variable domain reads DSGVTQTPKHLITATGQRVTLRCSPRSGDLSVYWYQQSLDQGLQFLIQYYNGEERAKGNILERFSAQQFPDLHSELNLSSLELGDSALYFCASSLNQIPNYGYTFGSGTRLTVV.

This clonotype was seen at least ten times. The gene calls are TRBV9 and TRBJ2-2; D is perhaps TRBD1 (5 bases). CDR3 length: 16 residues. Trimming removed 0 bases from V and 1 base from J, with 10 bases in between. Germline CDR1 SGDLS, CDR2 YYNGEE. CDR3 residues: CASSVGPGMNTGELFF. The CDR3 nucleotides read TGTGCCAGCAGCGTAGGACCAGGGATGAACACCGGGGAGCTGTTTTTT.